This entry lists 25 T cell receptor beta chains sequenced from one sample in a study of cytomegalovirus exposure and HLA in healthy donors. Both 60 Vbeta primers and 13 Jbeta primers went into the PCR. Data came from immunoSEQ multiplex PCR; TCRdb stores just in-frame clones and leaves some out. The data hold approximately 110,000 clones, with roughly three quarters observed a single time. Sequencing was done on a sample of PBMCs. These receptors came from a man in his forties in good health and CMV-seropositive.

This rearrangement joins TRBV19 to TRBJ1-2; 9 bases are a match to TRBD1. J was trimmed by 4 bases and V by 3 bases; bases with no gene match: 6. CDR1 is LNHDA and CDR2 is SQIVND in the germline V gene (reference sequence). The CDR3 spans 15 residues. CDR3 sequence (DNA): TGTGCCAGTAGTATCTCGGGACAGGGTTTCTATGGCTACACCTTC. It codes for CASSISGQGFYGYTF.

The V call is TRBV11-1, the J call TRBJ2-7; D ambiguous. Germline V CDR1 and CDR2: SGHAT, FQDESV (reference sequence). V shed 6 bases and J shed 2 bases, with 17 bases lying between them. The CDR3 sequence is 15 residues long. CDR3 DNA sequence: TGTGCCAGCAGTCCGTTCGGAGCAATAACCTACGAGCAGTACTTC. Protein product: CASSPFGAITYEQYF.

V gene TRBV7-8 combines with J gene TRBJ2-7; possibly TRBD1 for D (6 bases). The CDR3 length is 14 residues. With 5 bases removed from V and 1 base from J, the gap between germline ends came to 12 bases. In germline, CDR1 is SGHVS, CDR2 FQNEAQ. CDR3 in amino acids: CASSRDRSSYEQYF. The CDR3 DNA sequence: TGTGCCAGCAGCCGAGACAGGTCGTCCTACGAGCAGTACTTC.

The chain joins TRBV25-1 to TRBJ2-1; D unclear. V was clipped by 0 bases and J by 8 bases, with 2 bases between them. The germline gives CDR1 MGHDK, CDR2 SYGVNS. The CDR3 is 11 amino acids. CDR3 nucleotides: TGTGCCAGCAGTGAATACTATGAGCAGTTCTTC. It yields the protein CASSEYYEQFF.

The V call is TRBV7-3, the J call TRBJ2-1; TRBD2 matches 14 bases. Trimming removed 6 bases from V and 8 bases from J; junction bases left unmatched: 9. Germline CDR1 is SGHTA and CDR2 is FQGTGA. The CDR3 runs to 16 residues. The CDR3 DNA follows: TGTGCCAGCAGATCGGGACTAGCGGGAGTTTTCGATGAGCAGTTCTTC. Amino acids: CASRSGLAGVFDEQFF. Variable domain in full (rest from reference TRBV7-3 and TRBJ2-1): GAGVSQTPSNKVTEKGKYVELRCDPISGHTALYWYRQSLGQGPEFLIYFQGTGAADDSGLPNDRFFAVRPEGSVSTLKIQRTERGDSAVYLCASRSGLAGVFDEQFFGPGTRLTVL.

V is TRBV7-8 and J is TRBJ2-1, with TRBD2 matching 13 bases. V shed 4 bases, J shed 6 bases, and the junction held 6 bases outside the gene matches. Germline V gene sequence: CDR1 SGHVS, CDR2 FQNEAQ. The CDR3 runs to 16 residues. CDR3 sequence (DNA): TGTGCCAGCAGCTCAGAACTAGCGGGAGGGTCCAATGAGCAGTTCTTC. Translating gives CASSSELAGGSNEQFF. The full variable domain, completed using reference TRBV7-8 and TRBJ2-1, is GAGVSQSPRYKVAKRGQDVALRCDPISGHVSLFWYQQALGQGPEFLTYFQNEAQLDKSGLPSDRFFAERPEGSVSTLKIQRTQQEDSAVYLCASSSELAGGSNEQFFGPGTRLTVL.

The table lists this clone with a few counts. The V call is TRBV19, the J call TRBJ2-2, with 7 bases identical to TRBD2. This CDR3 has 14 amino acids. The V gene's germline CDR1 is LNHDA and CDR2 SQIVND (reference sequence). J lost 4 bases, V lost 4 bases, and 3 bases had no gene match. CDR3 region: CASSTQRGTGELFF. DNA of the CDR3: TGTGCCAGTAGTACCCAGCGGGGCACCGGGGAGCTGTTTTTT.

V usage is TRBV5-1 and J usage is TRBJ2-7, with TRBD1 matching over 10 bases. Germline CDR1 and CDR2: SGHRS and YFSETQ. The CDR3 is made up of 15 amino acids. Trimming cost V 4 bases and J 4 bases; bases outside gene matches: 8. Written as DNA, the CDR3 is TGCGCCAGCAGCGAAGCCGGGACAGGGGTTTACGAGCAGTACTTC. It is translated as CASSEAGTGVYEQYF.

This chain joins TRBV27 and TRBJ2-1; 7 nucleotides line up with TRBD2. This CDR3 contains 15 residues. The germline gives CDR1 MNHEY, CDR2 SMNVEV (reference sequence). Trimming cost V 4 bases and J 9 bases; bases outside gene matches: 12. The CDR3 DNA reads as TGTGCCAGCAGTTCGGGTGTGATCGGCGGGGGTGAGCAGTTCTTC. Translated, it gives CASSSGVIGGGEQFF.

The chain has TRBV6-6 and TRBJ2-3; TRBD1 matches 7 bases. Germline assignment: CDR1 MNHNY and CDR2 SVGAGI (reference sequence). Losses at the gene ends were 5 bases for V and 2 bases for J; bases not matched to a gene: 7. CDR3 length: 15 amino acids. This CDR3 reads CASSPRTGVTDTQYF. Written as DNA, the CDR3 is TGTGCCAGCAGTCCCAGGACAGGAGTCACAGATACGCAGTATTTT.

This clone was seen a handful of times. The J gene is TRBJ1-5, the V gene TRBV20-1, with TRBD1 as a possible D gene (6 bases). Trimming left V 5 bases short and J 8 bases short, with 10 bases between. CDR1 and CDR2 from the germline V gene are DFQATT and SNEGSKA (reference sequence). The CDR3 runs 11 residues. The CDR3 protein is CSAAGEKPQHF. The CDR3 bases are TGCAGTGCTGCAGGGGAGAAGCCCCAGCATTTT.

The rearrangement joins TRBV13 to TRBJ2-1, with 11 bases identical to TRBD1. The CDR3 is made up of 15 amino acids. Germline assignment: CDR1 PRHDT and CDR2 FYEKMQ (reference sequence). The V gene end was trimmed by 5 bases and the J gene end by 6 bases; junction bases not matched to a gene: 6. CDR3 bases: TGTGCCAGCAGCGTCGGGACAGGGGGAGGCAATGAGCAGTTCTTC. Its translation is CASSVGTGGGNEQFF.

The genes are TRBV6-1 and TRBJ2-7; 12 nucleotides line up with TRBD2. Germline V CDR1 and CDR2: MNHNS, SASEGT. The V and J ends lost 3 bases and 2 bases, in that order; junction bases with no gene match: 8. The CDR3 length is 17 residues. CDR3 region: CASSEGLAGPLPYEQYF. The DNA of the CDR3 is TGTGCCAGCAGTGAGGGACTAGCGGGTCCCTTACCCTACGAGCAGTACTTC.

This chain connects TRBV5-4 to TRBJ2-7; 9 bases are a match to TRBD1. In germline, CDR1 is SGHNT, CDR2 YYREEE (reference sequence). CDR3 length: 16 residues. J gave up 3 bases and V 4 bases, and 11 bases lay outside the gene matches. The CDR3 DNA follows: TGTGCCAGCAGCCTGGGGATGGACAGGGGTAACTACGAGCAGTACTTC. Encoded protein: CASSLGMDRGNYEQYF. Full variable domain (outside the CDR3, taken from reference TRBV5-4 and TRBJ2-7): ETGVTQSPTHLIKTRGQQVTLRCSSQSGHNTVSWYQQALGQGPQFIFQYYREEENGRGNFPPRFSGLQFPNYSSELNVNALELDDSALYLCASSLGMDRGNYEQYFGPGTRLTVT.

The rearrangement joins TRBV9 to TRBJ1-1, with D unclear. The germline CDR1 and CDR2 sequences are SGDLS and YYNGEE. The V end was cut by 5 bases, the J end by 6 bases, with 14 bases between. The CDR3 totals 13 residues. The CDR3 sequence is CASRSVGEAEAFF. DNA of the CDR3: TGTGCCAGCAGATCGGTCGGAGAGGCTGAAGCTTTCTTT.

The chain has TRBV30 and TRBJ2-1; tentative D call: TRBD1 (6 bases). CDR3 length: 14 amino acids. The germline V gene has CDR1 GTSNPN and CDR2 SVGIG (reference sequence). The V and J ends lost 1 base and 4 bases respectively, with 11 bases between them. For the CDR3, the DNA is TGTGCCTGGAGTGCCAGGGGTCCGTACAATGAGCAGTTCTTC. Translating it yields CAWSARGPYNEQFF.

The J gene is TRBJ1-5, the V gene TRBV30; D ambiguous. Trimming took off 0 bases at V and 3 bases at J, with 12 bases between the two ends. Germline-derived CDR1 and CDR2 are GTSNPN and SVGIG (reference sequence). This CDR3 region has 15 residues. The CDR3 DNA sequence: TGTGCCTGGAGTGTAGACATGGGCTCCAATCAGCCCCAGCATTTT. Protein: CAWSVDMGSNQPQHF.

The gene calls are TRBV2 and TRBJ2-7, with 12 bases fitting TRBD2. The V and J ends lost 6 bases and 7 bases, in that order; junction bases with no gene match: 10. Germline values: CDR1 SNHLY, CDR2 FYNNEI. The CDR3 runs 15 residues. The CDR3 sequence: CASSLAGGPVGEQYV. CDR3 coding DNA: TGTGCCAGCAGCCTAGCGGGAGGGCCTGTAGGAGAGCAGTACGTC.

The rearrangement joins TRBV27 to TRBJ2-3, with 10 nucleotides matching TRBD1. With V trimmed by 5 bases and J by 2 bases, 10 bases remained unmatched. CDR3 length: 17 residues. Germline V lookup: CDR1 MNHEY, CDR2 SMNVEV (reference sequence). The CDR3 reads CASSPTGGQGYTDTQYF. The CDR3 coding sequence is TGTGCCAGCAGTCCCACCGGGGGACAGGGGTACACAGATACGCAGTATTTT.

This chain connects TRBV30 to TRBJ1-1, with D maybe TRBD1 (6 bases). The CDR3 contains 13 residues. Trimming stripped 1 base from V and 10 bases from J, with 16 bases between. Germline CDR1 GTSNPN, CDR2 SVGIG (reference sequence). The CDR3 DNA reads TGTGCCTGGAGTGGGGGAGGGGGACGGGGAGCTTTCTTT. This gives the protein CAWSGGGGRGAFF.

This chain uses TRBV30 with TRBJ2-1; 12 nucleotides line up with TRBD2. The CDR3 is 16 amino acids. J lost 8 bases, V lost 0 bases, and 8 bases had no gene match. Germline-derived CDR1 and CDR2 are GTSNPN and SVGIG (reference sequence). Here the CDR3 DNA reads TGTGCCTGGAGTGTAACACTAGCGGGAGGTGGCGATGAGCAGTTCTTC. Residues: CAWSVTLAGGGDEQFF. Using reference TRBV30 and TRBJ2-1 for the parts outside the CDR3, the full variable domain is SQTIHQWPATLVQPVGSPLSLECTVEGTSNPNLYWYRQAAGRGLQLLFYSVGIGQISSEVPQNLSASRPQDRQFILSSKKLLLSDSGFYLCAWSVTLAGGGDEQFFGPGTRLTVL.

This clone showed up just once. V usage is TRBV5-1 and J usage is TRBJ2-1; TRBD2 matches 9 bases. The CDR3 runs 12 residues. Germline CDR1 is SGHRS and CDR2 is YFSETQ. Trimming took 10 bases from V and 8 from J; bases not matched to a gene: 7. CDR3 sequence: CAGIAGVHEQFF. CDR3 coding DNA: TGCGCCGGCATAGCGGGAGTACATGAGCAGTTCTTC.

The chain combines TRBV9 with TRBJ1-1; no clear D gene. Germline V gene sequence: CDR1 SGDLS, CDR2 YYNGEE. Trimming stripped 0 bases from V and 5 bases from J, with 14 bases between. This CDR3 is built from 15 residues. The CDR3 region is CASSVAAPGETEAFF. CDR3 DNA: TGTGCCAGCAGCGTAGCAGCCCCGGGAGAGACTGAAGCTTTCTTT.

The chain is built from TRBV2 and TRBJ2-7; 10 nucleotides match TRBD1. V lost 6 bases and J lost 4; bases outside the gene matches: 6. The germline V gene encodes CDR1 SNHLY and CDR2 FYNNEI. The CDR3 contains 14 residues. CDR3 residues: CASSGTGVGYEQYF. The CDR3 nucleotides are TGTGCCAGCAGCGGGACAGGGGTCGGGTACGAGCAGTACTTC.

This rearrangement joins TRBV7-9 to TRBJ2-1; 13 bases align to TRBD2. Germline assignment: CDR1 SEHNR and CDR2 FQNEAQ (reference sequence). The trim removed 3 bases at V and 12 bases at J, leaving 11 bases unmatched. The CDR3 spans 16 residues. In DNA, the CDR3 is TGTGCCAGCAGCTTCTCCGGACTAGCGGGAGCTGATGGGCAGTTCTTC. Translating gives CASSFSGLAGADGQFF.